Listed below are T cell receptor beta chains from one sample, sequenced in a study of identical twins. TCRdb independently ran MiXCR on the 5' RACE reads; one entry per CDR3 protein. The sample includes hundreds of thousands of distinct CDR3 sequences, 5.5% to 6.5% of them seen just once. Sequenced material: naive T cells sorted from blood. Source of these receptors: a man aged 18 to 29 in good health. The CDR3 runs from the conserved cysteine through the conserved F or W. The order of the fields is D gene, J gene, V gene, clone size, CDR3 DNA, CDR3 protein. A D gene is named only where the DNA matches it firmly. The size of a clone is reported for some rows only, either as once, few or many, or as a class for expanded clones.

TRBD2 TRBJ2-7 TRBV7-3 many TGTGCCAGCAGCTTAAGGCCGACTAGCGGGAAACAGGACGAGCAGTACTTC CASSLRPTSGKQDEQYF
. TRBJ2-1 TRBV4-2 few TGTGCCAGCAGCCAAGTACTAGCTACCTACAATGAGCAGTTCTTC CASSQVLATYNEQFF
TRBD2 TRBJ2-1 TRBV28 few TGTGCCAGCAGTTTATGGGCGAGCGGGGAGTTATACAATGAGCAGTTCTTC CASSLWASGELYNEQFF
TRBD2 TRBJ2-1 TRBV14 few TGTGCCAGCAGCCAGGTTGCCGGGACTAGCGGGATCGGGCAGTTCTTC CASSQVAGTSGIGQFF
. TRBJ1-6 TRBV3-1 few TGTGCCAGCAGCCAAGCCGGGACGAGTTATAATTCACCCCTCCACTTT CASSQAGTSYNSPLHF
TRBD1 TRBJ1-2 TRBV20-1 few TGCAGTGCTAGAGATTCAGGGGGGATCTATGGCTACACCTTC CSARDSGGIYGYTF
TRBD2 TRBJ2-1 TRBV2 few TGTGCCAGCAGTGGTCGGGCGGGGGGCACCTACAATGAGCAGTTCTTC CASSGRAGGTYNEQFF
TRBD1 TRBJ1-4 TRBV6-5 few TGTGCCAGCAGTTACCCCAAGGGGGCGAACGAAAAACTGTTTTTT CASSYPKGANEKLFF
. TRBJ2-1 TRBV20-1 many TGCAGTGCTGTGAGCGGGCCGACCTACAATGAGCAGTTCTTC CSAVSGPTYNEQFF
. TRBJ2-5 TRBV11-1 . TGTGCCAGCAGCTTACGACTAGGATTGGGTCCGCAGACCCAGTACTTC CASSLRLGLGPQTQYF
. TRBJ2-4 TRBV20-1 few TGCAGTGCTAGAGGCCCTGGAGGAGGAAACATTCAGTACTTC CSARGPGGGNIQYF
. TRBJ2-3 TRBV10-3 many TGTGCCATCAGCTCATGGACTGACGGTTTCACAGATACGCAGTATTTT CAISSWTDGFTDTQYF
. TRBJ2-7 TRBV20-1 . TGCAGTGCTAGAGCGCCCCGGAATTCCTACGAGCAGTACTTC CSARAPRNSYEQYF
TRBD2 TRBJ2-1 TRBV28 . TGTGCCAGCAGTTTACTCCTAGCGGCCTACAATGAGCAGTTCTTC CASSLLLAAYNEQFF
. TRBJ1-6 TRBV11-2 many TGTGCCAGCAGATCAGGACAGTTAAGCTCCTATAATTCACCCCTCCACTTT CASRSGQLSSYNSPLHF
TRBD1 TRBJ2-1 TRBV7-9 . TGTGCCAGCAGCTCGGACAGGGGGCGATGGCTTGAGCAGTTCTTC CASSSDRGRWLEQFF
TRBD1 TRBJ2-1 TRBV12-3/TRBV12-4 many TGTGCCAGCAAAACCGGGACAGCCTACAATGAGCAGTTCTTC CASKTGTAYNEQFF
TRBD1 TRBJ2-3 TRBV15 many TGTGCCACCAGCAGACTTTTCCCCGGGACAGGGGGGGCAGATACGCAGTATTTT CATSRLFPGTGGADTQYF
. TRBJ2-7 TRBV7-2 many TGTGCCAGCAGCTTAGGGTTTGGGGACTTCTACGAGCAGTACTTC CASSLGFGDFYEQYF
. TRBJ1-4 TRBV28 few TGTGCCAGCAGTTTCCAGGGGAGGGCGATCCTTAATGAAAAACTGTTTTTT CASSFQGRAILNEKLFF
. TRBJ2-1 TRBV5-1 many TGCGCCAGCAGCGGGTCGGGGGATAATGAGCAGTTCTTC CASSGSGDNEQFF
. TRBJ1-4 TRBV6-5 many TGTGCCAGCAGTTACGGAGGGGCAAGTAATGAAAAACTGTTTTTT CASSYGGASNEKLFF
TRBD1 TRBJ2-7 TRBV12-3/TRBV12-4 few TGTGCCAGCAGCCCGACAGGGATTGGCGGCGAGCAGTACTTC CASSPTGIGGEQYF
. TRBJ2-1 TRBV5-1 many TGCGCCAGCAGCTTGGTAGCGCCTACCTACAATGAGCAGTTCTTC CASSLVAPTYNEQFF
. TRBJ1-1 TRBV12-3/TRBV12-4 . TGTGCCAGCAGACCGCCCGGGGGCAATACTGAAGCTTTCTTT CASRPPGGNTEAFF
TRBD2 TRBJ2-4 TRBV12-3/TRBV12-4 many TGTGCCAGCACCCTAGCGGGAGAGGGCATTCAGTACTTC CASTLAGEGIQYF
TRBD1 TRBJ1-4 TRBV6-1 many TGTGCCAGCACCAAACGAAGACCGGGACAGGGCACAACTAATGAAAAACTGTTTTTT CASTKRRPGQGTTNEKLFF
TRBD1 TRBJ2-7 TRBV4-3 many TGCGCCAGCTCAGGGGGCGCAGGGTACGAGCAGTACTTC CASSGGAGYEQYF
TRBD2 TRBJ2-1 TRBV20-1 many TGCAGTGCTACTAGCGGGCGTACCCACAATGAGCAGTTCTTC CSATSGRTHNEQFF
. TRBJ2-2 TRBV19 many TGTGCCAGTAGTATAGCAACAGTTAGAAACACCGGGGAGCTGTTTTTT CASSIATVRNTGELFF
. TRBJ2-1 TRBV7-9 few TGTGCCAGCAGCTTCGTCATGGGGGAGTTCTTC CASSFVMGEFF
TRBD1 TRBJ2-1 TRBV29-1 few TGCAGCGTTGATTGGGACAGGGGGGTTGAGCAGTTCTTC CSVDWDRGVEQFF
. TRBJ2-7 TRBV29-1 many TGCAGCGTTGGACTCGACGAGCAGTACTTC CSVGLDEQYF
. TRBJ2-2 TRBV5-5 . TGTGCCAGCAGCTTCCCCGGGACAATTCCGACCACCGGGGAGCTGTTTTTT CASSFPGTIPTTGELFF
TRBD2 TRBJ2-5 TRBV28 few TGTGCCAGCAGTTTGGTAGCGGGAGCTGGGGAGACCCAGTACTTC CASSLVAGAGETQYF
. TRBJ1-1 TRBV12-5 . TGTGCTAGTGTCCAGGACCACACTGAAGCTTTCTTT CASVQDHTEAFF
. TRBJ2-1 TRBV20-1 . TGCAGTGTATATTCAACCCCAGGAGGTGGTTACAATGAGCAGTTCTTC CSVYSTPGGGYNEQFF
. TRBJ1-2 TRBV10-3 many TGTGCCATCTCAGGGGACCTGTATGGCTACACCTTC CAISGDLYGYTF
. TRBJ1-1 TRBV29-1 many TGCAGCGTCCGGGGGAACACTGAAGCTTTCTTT CSVRGNTEAFF
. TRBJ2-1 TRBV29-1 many TGCAGCGTTGAATGGGACCGACGAAGGTTCTTC CSVEWDRRRFF
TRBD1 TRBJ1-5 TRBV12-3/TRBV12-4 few TGTGCCAGCACCGCGGGACAGAGCAATCAGCCCCAGCATTTT CASTAGQSNQPQHF